The clone carrying this TCR beta chain was observed a few times. The data are from a study of shared clonotypes between healthy human individuals. Background on the study: The study used three CD4 naive, three CD4 memory, two CD8 naive and one CD8 memory plate per donor.

This CDR3 has 15 amino acids. Germline CDR1 reads SNHLY; CDR2 reads FYNNEI. Trimming left V 8 bases short and J 1 base short, with 16 bases between. Produced via immunoSEQ multiplex PCR; TCRdb's table is partial and in-frame only. The sample gives some 660,000 clones, roughly 72% of which show up once; about 1.8% is in the top ten. Participating donors were healthy, HIV-negative adults free of recent acute infections or vaccinations. This sequence originates from a woman younger than 45 in good health. The chain recombines TRBV2 with TRBJ2-3; perhaps TRBD2 as D (6 bases). The sample comprised memory CD4+ T cells sorted from blood. Indicated subset: CD45RA-negative fraction. Written as DNA, the CDR3 is TGTGCCAGCGATCTTCTAGCGACCCGCACAGATACGCAGTATTTT. Protein sequence: CASDLLATRTDTQYF.